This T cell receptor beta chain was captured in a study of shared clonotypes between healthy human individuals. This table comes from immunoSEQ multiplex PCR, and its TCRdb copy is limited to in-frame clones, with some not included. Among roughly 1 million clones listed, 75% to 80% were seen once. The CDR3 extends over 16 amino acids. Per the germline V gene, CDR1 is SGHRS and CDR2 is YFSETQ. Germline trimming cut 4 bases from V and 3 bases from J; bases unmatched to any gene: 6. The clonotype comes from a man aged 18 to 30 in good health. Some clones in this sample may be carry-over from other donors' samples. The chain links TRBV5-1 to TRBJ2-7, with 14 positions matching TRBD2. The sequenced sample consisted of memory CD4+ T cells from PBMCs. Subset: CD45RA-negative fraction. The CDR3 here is CASSRAGTSGSYEQYF. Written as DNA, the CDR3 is TGCGCCAGCAGCCGCGCCGGGACTAGCGGGAGCTACGAGCAGTACTTC.